These 28 T cell receptor beta chains were sequenced from one sample in a study of blood T cells in healthy people across ages (dated by TCRdb to between 2014 and 2016). Receptors were amplified or captured by 5' RACE. Sequencing was performed on an Illumina HiSeq 2500. A second PCR of roughly 7 to 12 cycles was run with a J-beta primer mix and a sample-barcoded 5' primer. The public sequencing data were trimmed at Q25 with fastp and processed into clonotypes with MiXCR by TCRdb, which kept only in-frame beta chains. Entries that share a CDR3 protein sequence are merged under the most common genes and DNA. For this sample there are around 1,500,000 distinct CDR3 sequences; 28% appear just once. The top ten hold about 7.7% of the sample. Sequenced: blood. The receptors derive from a woman in her 30s in good health.

The chain joins TRBV5-5 to TRBJ1-6; 7 bases agree with TRBD1. CDR1 SGHKS and CDR2 YYEKEE come from the germline V gene (reference sequence). There are 15 residues in the CDR3. J was trimmed by 7 bases and V by 2 bases; bases with no gene match: 6. This CDR3 is CASSLTGQTNSPLHF. The CDR3 DNA is TGTGCCAGCAGCTTAACGGGACAGACCAATTCACCCCTCCACTTT.

The rearrangement joins TRBV30 to TRBJ1-2; D possibly corresponds to TRBD1 (6 bases). V dropped 3 bases and J dropped 4 bases, with 9 bases sitting between them. CDR3 length: 12 residues. Germline V CDR1 and CDR2: GTSNPN, SVGIG (reference sequence). The CDR3 loop reads CAWRGGGYGYTF. The CDR3, as DNA: TGTGCCTGGAGAGGGGGAGGCTATGGCTACACCTTC.

This rearrangement joins TRBV11-2 to TRBJ1-2, with a tentative D call TRBD1 (6 bases). This CDR3 is built from 16 residues. V was shortened by 5 bases and J by 0 bases, with 16 bases between the two germline ends. The germline V gene encodes CDR1 SGHAT and CDR2 FQNNGV. This CDR3 reads CASSLPPGASNYGYTF. The CDR3 nucleotides read TGTGCCAGCAGCCTTCCCCCGGGGGCGTCTAACTATGGCTACACCTTC.

Ten or more counts support this clonotype. One end of the junction varies from germline; a read error may be responsible. The chain has TRBV12-5 and TRBJ2-1, with D unclear. Germline V lookup: CDR1 LGHNT, CDR2 FRNRAP. The CDR3 runs to 14 residues. DNA of the CDR3: TGTGCTAATGGTGCGGTTAGCTCCTACAATGAGCAGTTCTTC. This sequence encodes CANGAVSSYNEQFF.

This clonotype was detected many times. The chain links TRBV20-1 to TRBJ2-1; D is ambiguous. The CDR3 totals 14 residues. In germline, CDR1 is DFQATT, CDR2 SNEGSKA (reference sequence). Trimming removed 6 bases from V and 3 bases from J, with 15 bases in between. Written as DNA, the CDR3 is TGCAGTGCCGGACCTTCGGCCATCTACAATGAGCAGTTCTTC. This encodes CSAGPSAIYNEQFF.

This rearrangement joins TRBV6-2 or TRBV6-3 to TRBJ1-5; D unclear. Trimming cost V 2 bases and J 0 bases, with 8 bases left between them. CDR3 length: 15 amino acids. Germline V gene lookup returns CDR1 MNHEY and CDR2 SVGEGT. The DNA of the CDR3 is TGTGCCAGCAGTTACGAGCGGGATAGCAATCAGCCCCAGCATTTT. Its translation: CASSYERDSNQPQHF.

The chain carries TRBV6-2 or TRBV6-3 and TRBJ2-2, with TRBD2 as a possible D gene (6 bases). The CDR3 totals 15 residues. V was shortened by 3 bases and J by 5 bases, with 13 bases between the two germline ends. The germline CDR1 and CDR2 sequences are MNHEY and SVGEGT. CDR3 DNA sequence: TGTGCCAGCAGTTATCAGGGCGGGAAGACCGGGGAGCTGTTTTTT. Its protein product is CASSYQGGKTGELFF.

V usage is TRBV4-1 and J usage is TRBJ1-2; no definite D call. This CDR3 has 16 residues. Germline-derived CDR1 and CDR2 are MGHRA and YSYEKL. V was trimmed by 2 bases and J by 4 bases, leaving 17 bases between them. CDR3 sequence reads: CASSQYESEASYGYTF. The CDR3 DNA is TGCGCCAGCAGCCAATACGAGTCGGAAGCTAGCTATGGCTACACCTTC.

This chain links TRBV2 with TRBJ2-5; 7 nucleotides agree with TRBD2. Germline CDR1 reads SNHLY; CDR2 reads FYNNEI. This CDR3 contains 15 residues. With 1 base clipped from V and 6 bases from J, the junction kept 8 bases outside the gene matches. The CDR3 spells CASSEGLAEGKTQYF. CDR3 nucleotides: TGTGCCAGCAGTGAAGGCCTAGCGGAGGGGAAGACCCAGTACTTC.

As for this clonotype: At one end the junction does not follow the germline gene, possibly because of a read error. V is TRBV6-2 or TRBV6-3 and J is TRBJ2-5; D remains ambiguous. Germline values: CDR1 MNHEY, CDR2 SVGEGT. The CDR3 is 14 residues long. As DNA, the CDR3 is TGTGCCAGCAGCTACTTTGGCGGCGAAGGGACCCAGTACTTC. Translated, it gives CASSYFGGEGTQYF.

The rearrangement joins TRBV6-5 to TRBJ2-7; D gene unclear. The germline V and J ends were trimmed by 8 bases and 1 base, with 15 bases remaining between them. CDR1 and CDR2 from the germline V gene are MNHEY and SVGAGI. The CDR3 spans 14 residues. The CDR3 DNA reads as TGTGCCAGCGGCTCCAAAGGCAGGTCCTACGAGCAGTACTTC. It codes for CASGSKGRSYEQYF.

The chain has TRBV20-1 and TRBJ2-5, with 11 bases lining up with TRBD2. Germline-derived CDR1 and CDR2 are DFQATT and SNEGSKA (reference sequence). This CDR3 spans 16 amino acids. V lost 4 bases to trimming and J lost 4 bases; unmatched junction nucleotides: 11. The CDR3 coding sequence is TGCAGTGCTATACAGGAGAGACTAGCGGGAATAGAGACCCAGTACTTC. As protein: CSAIQERLAGIETQYF.

The rearrangement links TRBV29-1 to TRBJ2-4; D not certain. The CDR3 has 14 amino acids. V lost 5 bases and J 6 bases, leaving 17 bases between the germline ends. Germline V lookup: CDR1 SQVTM, CDR2 ANQGSEA. This chain's CDR3 is CSVRLDGVTNIQYF. Here the CDR3 DNA reads TGCAGCGTTCGATTGGACGGCGTTACAAACATTCAGTACTTC.

This clonotype was observed a handful of times. The chain has TRBV4-3 and TRBJ2-3, with 10 bases lining up with TRBD2. In germline, CDR1 is LGHNA, CDR2 YSLEER. The V gene end was trimmed by 0 bases and the J gene end by 1 base; junction bases not matched to a gene: 7. The CDR3 has 18 residues. CDR3: CASSQDRFLAGGTDTQYF. CDR3 in DNA: TGCGCCAGCAGCCAAGATCGGTTCCTAGCGGGAGGCACAGATACGCAGTATTTT.

The sample holds many counts of this clonotype. The rearrangement uses TRBV20-1 and TRBJ2-4, with D perhaps matching TRBD1 or TRBD2 (5 bases each). Germline CDR1 is DFQATT and CDR2 is SNEGSKA (reference sequence). This CDR3 is built from 14 residues. Trimming removed 4 bases from V and 10 bases from J, with 20 bases in between. The CDR3 DNA sequence: TGCAGTGCTACTGTGGGGACGGACTTTAGTATTCAGTACTTC. As protein: CSATVGTDFSIQYF.

The chain links TRBV6-5 to TRBJ2-1; 10 nucleotides agree with TRBD2. Germline-derived CDR1 and CDR2 are MNHEY and SVGAGI. CDR3 length equals 16 residues. With 0 bases clipped from V and 6 bases from J, the junction kept 5 bases outside the gene matches. The CDR3 reads CASSYSKLAGVNEQFF. DNA of the CDR3: TGTGCCAGCAGTTACTCGAAGCTAGCGGGAGTCAATGAGCAGTTCTTC.

This chain uses TRBV10-3 with TRBJ2-3, with 8 positions matching TRBD1. V lost 9 bases to trimming and J lost 1 base; unmatched junction nucleotides: 9. Germline V gives CDR1 ENHRY, CDR2 SYGVKD. CDR3 length: 15 amino acids. For the CDR3, the DNA is TGTGCCATGGCGCCAGGGGGCGGGGGCACAGATACGCAGTATTTT. It translates to CAMAPGGGGTDTQYF.

This sequence joins TRBV30 and TRBJ2-3, with D perhaps matching TRBD2 (6 bases). Trimming shortened V by 2 bases and J by 4 bases, and 10 bases separated the two germline ends. The CDR3 totals 13 residues. The V gene's germline CDR1 is GTSNPN and CDR2 SVGIG (reference sequence). The CDR3 loop reads CAWSRREADTQYF. CDR3 DNA: TGTGCCTGGAGTAGAAGGGAGGCAGATACGCAGTATTTT.

This clonotype came up a few times. This chain links TRBV7-9 with TRBJ2-7; 7 bases line up with TRBD1. Unmatched junction bases numbered 9, after V lost 5 bases and J lost 2 bases. CDR1 and CDR2 from the germline V gene are SEHNR and FQNEAQ (reference sequence). The CDR3 length is 15 residues. CDR3 DNA: TGTGCCAGCAGCCCTCCGAGGACAGGCCCCTACGAGCAGTACTTC. Translated, it gives CASSPPRTGPYEQYF.

This clonotype was seen many times. The chain has TRBV6-4 and TRBJ2-1; no definite D call. The V and J ends lost 5 bases and 9 bases respectively, with 14 bases between them. The CDR3 contains 13 residues. Germline values: CDR1 MRHNA, CDR2 SNTAGT. The CDR3 DNA sequence: TGTGCCAGCAGTTTACTAATCGACCTTGAGCAGTTCTTC. This encodes CASSLLIDLEQFF.

This clonotype has only a few counts. The V and J genes are TRBV6-2 or TRBV6-3 and TRBJ2-7, with 9 bases aligning to TRBD2. Unmatched junction bases numbered 4, after V lost 7 bases and J lost 0 bases. This CDR3 contains 14 residues. Germline assignment: CDR1 MNHEY and CDR2 SVGEGT. Here the CDR3 DNA reads TGTGCCAGCACTAGCGGGGAGAACTCCTACGAGCAGTACTTC. It encodes CASTSGENSYEQYF.

This clonotype showed up many times. The J gene is TRBJ2-1, the V gene TRBV27, with 9 positions matching TRBD2. The V gene end was trimmed by 8 bases and the J gene end by 3 bases; junction bases not matched to a gene: 11. The CDR3 contains 16 residues. Germline values: CDR1 MNHEY, CDR2 SMNVEV (reference sequence). Here the CDR3 DNA reads TGTGCCAGCCCCGGTTGGGCTAGCGGGGTCTACAATGAGCAGTTCTTC. It is translated as CASPGWASGVYNEQFF.

The chain couples TRBV12-3 or TRBV12-4 to TRBJ2-2; possible D gene TRBD1, 6 bases. The CDR3 is 15 residues long. Trimming cost V 1 base and J 7 bases, with 13 bases left between them. This chain's CDR3 is CASSLGAGAGGELFF. The CDR3 DNA follows: TGTGCCAGCAGTTTAGGGGCAGGGGCAGGCGGGGAGCTGTTTTTT.

This clonotype was seen repeatedly, ten times or more. V and J are TRBV28 and TRBJ1-4; D is perhaps TRBD1 (5 bases). The germline V and J ends were trimmed by 9 bases and 8 bases, with 16 bases remaining between them. CDR3 length equals 13 residues. Germline CDR1 and CDR2: MDHEN and SYDVKM. CDR3 sequence reads: CASTGGGGEKLFF. The CDR3 nucleotides are TGTGCCAGTACAGGAGGTGGTGGGGAAAAACTGTTTTTT.

The chain joins TRBV30 to TRBJ1-2; D remains unclear. In germline, CDR1 is GTSNPN, CDR2 SVGIG (reference sequence). This CDR3 region has 14 residues. V gave up 0 bases and J gave up 2 bases, with 10 bases separating them. CDR3 in amino acids: CAWSVRRTNYGYTF. In DNA, the CDR3 is TGTGCCTGGAGTGTACGGAGAACAAACTATGGCTACACCTTC.

There are a few counts of this clonotype. A much larger clone differs from this one at a single base, so this may be a read error. V and J are TRBV10-3 and TRBJ2-5; TRBD2 aligns across 8 bases. Gene TRBJ2-7 matches the end of the DNA better, so the J call may be wrong. Germline CDR1 is ENHRY and CDR2 is SYGVKD. This CDR3 is 14 amino acids long. The CDR3 reads CAVSDTSGDYEQYF. The CDR3 nucleotides read TGTGCCGTCAGTGATACTAGCGGAGATTACGAGCAGTACTTC.

The chain carries TRBV3-1 and TRBJ2-1; D might be TRBD1 (6 bases). This CDR3 region has 17 residues. The germline gives CDR1 LGHDT, CDR2 YNNKEL (reference sequence). V was cut by 1 base and J by 0 bases, with 13 bases left in between. The CDR3 here is CASSQAGVVISYNEQFF. CDR3 sequence (DNA): TGTGCCAGCAGCCAAGCAGGGGTTGTCATCTCCTACAATGAGCAGTTCTTC.

This sequence joins TRBV2 and TRBJ2-2; weak D call: TRBD1 (6 bases). This CDR3 spans 17 amino acids. In germline, CDR1 is SNHLY, CDR2 FYNNEI. Between the trimmed V and J ends, which lost 5 bases and 1 base, there was a span of 17 bases. CDR3 nucleotide sequence: TGTGCCAGCAGTTTCCAGAATCGAGGGGGGAACACCGGGGAGCTGTTTTTT. It codes for CASSFQNRGGNTGELFF.